The 5 T cell receptor beta chains below come from one sample, sequenced in a study of cytomegalovirus exposure and HLA in healthy donors. In the PCR, 60 Vbeta and 13 Jbeta primers were used. Here immunoSEQ multiplex PCR was the method, and the copy in TCRdb shows in-frame clones only, minus some. Of some 160,000 clones in the sample, approximately 80% were seen once. Input material: PBMCs. All receptors derive from a male donor in good health and CMV-seronegative.

This clone was counted a single time. The rearrangement joins TRBV4-3 to TRBJ1-1; D call uncertain. From germline, CDR1 is LGHNA and CDR2 YSLEER. This CDR3 has 15 amino acids. Between the trimmed V and J ends, which lost 4 bases and 1 base, there was a span of 13 bases. The chain's CDR3 is CASSRTSEANTEAFF. DNA for the CDR3: TGCGCCAGCAGCCGCACGTCGGAGGCGAACACTGAAGCTTTCTTT.

V and J are TRBV15 and TRBJ1-5, with TRBD1 matching over 7 bases. The CDR3 consists of 15 residues. The germline V gene encodes CDR1 LNHNV and CDR2 YYDKDF (reference sequence). Losses at the gene ends were 5 bases for V and 1 base for J; bases not matched to a gene: 5. CDR3 protein: CATSQTGVSNQPQHF. In nucleotides, the CDR3 is TGTGCCACCAGCCAAACAGGGGTGAGCAATCAGCCCCAGCATTTT.

V and J are TRBV2 and TRBJ2-7; 9 bases map to TRBD1. J was trimmed by 5 bases and V by 6 bases; bases with no gene match: 8. This CDR3 has 14 residues. The V gene's germline CDR1 is SNHLY and CDR2 FYNNEI. DNA for the CDR3: TGTGCCAGCAGCTCACAGGGGGCGCACAACGAGCAGTACTTC. This codes for CASSSQGAHNEQYF.

This clone was observed a few times. This chain links TRBV7-9 with TRBJ2-5; 8 nucleotides agree with TRBD2. Germline assignment: CDR1 SEHNR and CDR2 FQNEAQ (reference sequence). CDR3 length equals 13 residues. The junction had 7 bases not matched to a gene; V was cut back by 8 bases and J by 5 bases. Here the CDR3 DNA reads TGTGCCAGCGGGCGGGGGGCGCAGGAGACCCAGTACTTC. Its translation is CASGRGAQETQYF.

The chain links TRBV2 to TRBJ2-7; D perhaps matches TRBD2 (6 bases). This CDR3 is 13 amino acids long. Germline values: CDR1 SNHLY, CDR2 FYNNEI. The CDR3 loop reads CVNSEDYPYEQYF. The DNA for the CDR3 is TGTGTCAACAGTGAGGACTATCCCTACGAGCAGTACTTC.